Sequencing of this TCR beta chain was carried out in a study of shared clonotypes between healthy human individuals. This clone was seen once. Profiling relied on immunoSEQ multiplex PCR, and the TCRdb table lists in-frame clones only, not all of them. This sample yields roughly 2.5 million clones, of which approximately 92% are seen a single time; roughly 0.15% belongs to the top ten. This CDR3 has 17 amino acids. CD4+ cell separation produced CD45RA+ naive and CD45RA-negative memory subsets. This TCR came from a man aged 18 to 29 in good health. This chain uses TRBV21-1 with TRBJ2-3; no check of the table's D call, TRBD1, against the DNA was made. TRBV21-1 is reported as a pseudogene. Sequencing was done on a sample of naive CD4+ T cells sorted from blood. Subset noted: CD45RA+ positively selected. The CDR3 bases are TGTGCCAGCAGCACCCCCCCGCCGGACAGGGTGACAGATACGCAGTATTTT. It encodes CASSTPPPDRVTDTQYF.